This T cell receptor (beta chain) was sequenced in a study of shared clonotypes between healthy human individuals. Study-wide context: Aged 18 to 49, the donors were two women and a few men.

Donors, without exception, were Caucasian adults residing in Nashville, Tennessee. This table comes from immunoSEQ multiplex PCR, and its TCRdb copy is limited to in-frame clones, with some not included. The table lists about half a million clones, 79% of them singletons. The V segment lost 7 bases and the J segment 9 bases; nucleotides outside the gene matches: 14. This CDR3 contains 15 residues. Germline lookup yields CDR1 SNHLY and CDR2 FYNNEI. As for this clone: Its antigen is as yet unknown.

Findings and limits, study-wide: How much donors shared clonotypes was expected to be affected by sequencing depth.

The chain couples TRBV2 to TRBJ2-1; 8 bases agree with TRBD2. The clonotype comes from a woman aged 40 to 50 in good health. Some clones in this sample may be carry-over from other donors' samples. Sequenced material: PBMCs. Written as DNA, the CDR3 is TGTGCCAGCACCTTAGCAGGGAGCGGGAGTGTTGAGCAGTTCTTC. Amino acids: CASTLAGSGSVEQFF.